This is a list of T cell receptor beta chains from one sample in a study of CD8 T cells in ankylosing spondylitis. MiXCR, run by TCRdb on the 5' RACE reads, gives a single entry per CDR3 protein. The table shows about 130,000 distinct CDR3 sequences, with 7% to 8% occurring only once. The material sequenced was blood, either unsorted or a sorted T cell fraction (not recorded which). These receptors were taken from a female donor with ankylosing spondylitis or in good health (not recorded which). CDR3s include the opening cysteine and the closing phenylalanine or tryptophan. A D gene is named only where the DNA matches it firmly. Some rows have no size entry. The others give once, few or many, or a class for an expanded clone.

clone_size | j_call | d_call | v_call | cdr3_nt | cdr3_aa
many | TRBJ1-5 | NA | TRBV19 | TGTGCCAGTAGTATGAGAAGGAGGGCATCAGGTCAGCCCCAGCATTTT | CASSMRRRASGQPQHF
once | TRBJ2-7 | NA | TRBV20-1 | TGCAGTGCTGACCCGTCGGGCTACGAGCAGTACTTC | CSADPSGYEQYF
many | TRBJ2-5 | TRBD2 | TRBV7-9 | TGTGCCAGCAGCTTATCGGGGCTAGCGGCACAAGAGACCCAGTACTTC | CASSLSGLAAQETQYF
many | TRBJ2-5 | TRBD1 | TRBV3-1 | TGTGCCAGCAGCCAAGAGGGACAGGGAGAGACGGAGACCCAGTACTTC | CASSQEGQGETETQYF
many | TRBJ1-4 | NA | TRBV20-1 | TGCAGTGCTTTTAAAGGGGTAGATGAAAAACTGTTTTTT | CSAFKGVDEKLFF
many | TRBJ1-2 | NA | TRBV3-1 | TGTGCCAGCAGCCAAGATCCCAGGAACTATGGCTACACCTTC | CASSQDPRNYGYTF
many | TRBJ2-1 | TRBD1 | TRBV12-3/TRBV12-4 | TGTGCCAGCAGTTCCGGACGCCCAGGGGGTAATGAGCAGTTCTTC | CASSSGRPGGNEQFF
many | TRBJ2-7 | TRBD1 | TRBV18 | TGTGCCAGCTCACCACAGGGGGCGCGTGTTACCCACGAGCAGTACTTC | CASSPQGARVTHEQYF
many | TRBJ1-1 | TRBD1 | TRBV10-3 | TGTGCCATCAGTGAATACAGGGGATCCATGAACACTGAAGCTTTCTTT | CAISEYRGSMNTEAFF
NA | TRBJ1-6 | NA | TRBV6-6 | TGTGCCAGCAACAGGAGAGATTCACCCCTCCACTTT | CASNRRDSPLHF
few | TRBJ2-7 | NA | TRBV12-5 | TGTGCTAGTGGCTCACAGGGTTGGTACGAGCAGTACTTC | CASGSQGWYEQYF
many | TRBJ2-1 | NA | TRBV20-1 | TGCAGTGCTAGAGACCGGGCAGGGGTCAATGAGCAGTTCTTC | CSARDRAGVNEQFF
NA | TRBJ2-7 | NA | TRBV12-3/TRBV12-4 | TGTGCCAGCAGCCTAACTGGCAGGTTCCCCTACGAGCAGTACTTC | CASSLTGRFPYEQYF
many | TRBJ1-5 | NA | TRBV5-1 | TGCGCCAGCAGCGCGGAGGACAGTCTCAATCAGCCCCAGCATTTT | CASSAEDSLNQPQHF
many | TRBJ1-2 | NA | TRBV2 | TGTGCCAGCAGTGGGTGGGGGAACTATGGCTACACCTTC | CASSGWGNYGYTF
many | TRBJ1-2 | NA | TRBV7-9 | TGTGCCAGCAGCTTGGCCCTCGGCGATAGCTACACCTTC | CASSLALGDSYTF
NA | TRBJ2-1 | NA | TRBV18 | TGTGCCAGCTCACCACCGCCAATCAATGAGCAGTTCTTC | CASSPPPINEQFF
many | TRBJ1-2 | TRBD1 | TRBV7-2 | TGTGCCAGCAGCTCAGACAGGGAGCACTATGGCTACACCTTC | CASSSDREHYGYTF
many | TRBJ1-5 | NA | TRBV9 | TGTGCCAGCAGCGTACGGGAACACTATAGCAATCAGCCCCAGCATTTT | CASSVREHYSNQPQHF
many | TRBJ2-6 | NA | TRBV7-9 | TGTGCCAGCAGCCACCCACGGGGAAACGGGGCCAACGTCCTGACTTTC | CASSHPRGNGANVLTF
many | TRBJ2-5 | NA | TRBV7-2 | TGTGCCAGCAGCAGGGGGGGTCAAGAGACCCAGTACTTC | CASSRGGQETQYF
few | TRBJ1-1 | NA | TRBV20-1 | TGCAGTGCACCTGGGGAGGGAAGGGCTGAAGCTTTCTTT | CSAPGEGRAEAFF
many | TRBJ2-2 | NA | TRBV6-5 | TGTGCCAGCAGTTACTCGAGGCCCCGCACGAACACCGGGGAGCTGTTTTTT | CASSYSRPRTNTGELFF
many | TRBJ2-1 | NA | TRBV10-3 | TGTGCCATCAGGGATTACCAGGGCGATGAGCAGTTCTTC | CAIRDYQGDEQFF
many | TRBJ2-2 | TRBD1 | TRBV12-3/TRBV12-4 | TGTGCCAGCAGGGATGGGACAGGGGGCACCGGGGAGCTGTTTTTT | CASRDGTGGTGELFF
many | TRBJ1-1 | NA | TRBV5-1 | TGCGCCAGCAGCTTGCGAATATGGGGGGCGGGTGCTTTCTTT | CASSLRIWGAGAFF
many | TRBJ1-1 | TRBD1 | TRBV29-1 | TGCAGCGTTGGGACAGGGGGCTTGAACACTGAAGCTTTCTTT | CSVGTGGLNTEAFF
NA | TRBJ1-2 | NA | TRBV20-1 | TGCAGTGCCGAGGACAGAAACTATGGCTACACCTTC | CSAEDRNYGYTF
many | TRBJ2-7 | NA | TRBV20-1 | TGCAGTGCTAGAGGTCCAGGATCCTACGAGCAGTACTTC | CSARGPGSYEQYF
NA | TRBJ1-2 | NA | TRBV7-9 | TGTGCCAGCACCCTGGACCCGCACCGGACCTCTGGCTACACCTTC | CASTLDPHRTSGYTF
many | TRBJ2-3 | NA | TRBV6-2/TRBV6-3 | TGTGCCAGCAGCACCACAGATACGCAGTATTTT | CASSTTDTQYF
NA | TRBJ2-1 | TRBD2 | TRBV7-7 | TGTGCTAGCAGCCCCCGGGGCGGGGGTCCCTACAATGAGCAGTTCTTC | CASSPRGGGPYNEQFF
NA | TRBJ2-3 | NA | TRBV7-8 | TGTGCCAGCAGCTTAGGTCCTGGCACAGATACGCAGTATTTT | CASSLGPGTDTQYF
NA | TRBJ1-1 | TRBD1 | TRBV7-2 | TGTGCCAGCAGCTTGAGCAGGGGGCCGGGTGAAGCTTTCTTT | CASSLSRGPGEAFF
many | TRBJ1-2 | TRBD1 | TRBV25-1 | TGTGCCAGCAGTGAGCTGACAGGGGGCGATGGCTACACCTTC | CASSELTGGDGYTF
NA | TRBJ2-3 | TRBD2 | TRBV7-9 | TGTGCCAGCAGCTCACGTAGCGGGGATCCGTATACGCAGTATTTT | CASSSRSGDPYTQYF
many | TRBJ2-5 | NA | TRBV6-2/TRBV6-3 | TGTGCCAGCAGTCCTACTCCTCAAGAGACCCAGTACTTC | CASSPTPQETQYF
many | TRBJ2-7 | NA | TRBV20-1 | TGCAGTGCTAGTGCAGGGGCCCCAGGGGTCGAGCAGTACTTC | CSASAGAPGVEQYF
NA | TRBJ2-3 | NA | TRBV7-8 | TGTGCCAGCAGCCCCCGGGACACCCTCACAAATACGCAGTATTTT | CASSPRDTLTNTQYF